This T cell receptor beta chain was captured in a study of T-cell memory formation after mild COVID-19. Findings and limits, study-wide: Chiefly within CM and EM were the contracting CD4+ clones; CD8+ ones were within EMRA.

TCRdb passed the 5' RACE reads through MiXCR, listing each CDR3 protein once. Seen here are over 450,000 distinct CDR3 sequences, around 21% observed once, and the top ten hold 12%. Germline V gene data show CDR1 as SQVTM and CDR2 as ANQGSEA. The V and J ends lost 1 base and 5 bases, in that order; junction bases with no gene match: 14. This CDR3 region has 17 residues. In this sample, this clonotype turned up a few times. The antigen is unknown. The chain uses TRBV29-1 and TRBJ1-1, with TRBD1 matching over 9 bases. The clonotype was recovered from an adult woman who had mild COVID-19 (a few samples of this study predate the infection). Cell type and time point are not known. Material for sequencing was PBMCs or a T cell subset sorted from them (not recorded which). The CDR3 here is CSVEGLAGTGKETEAFF. The CDR3 nucleotides read TGCAGCGTTGAAGGACTAGCCGGGACAGGGAAGGAGACTGAAGCTTTCTTT.